A selection of T cell receptor beta chains follows, all from one sample in a study of blood T cells in healthy people across ages. From the 5' RACE reads, TCRdb called clonotypes with MiXCR, one entry per CDR3 protein. The sample lists approximately 900,000 distinct CDR3 sequences; around 48% were seen once. Material: blood. The receptors originated from a man aged 30 to 45 in good health. CDR3s include the opening cysteine and the closing phenylalanine or tryptophan. The D gene is left open where the match is weak. Clone size is not always given. Where it is, it says once, few, many or a class for expanded clones.

CATSRDTNTIYF	TGTGCCACCAGCAGAGATACCAACACCATATATTTT	TRBV15	.	.	TRBJ1-3
CAAGVDTQYF	TGTGCCGCGGGAGTAGATACGCAGTATTTT	TRBV7-9	TRBD2	.	TRBJ2-3
CSARPQTGSTDTQYF	TGCAGTGCTAGACCCCAGACAGGGAGCACAGATACGCAGTATTTT	TRBV20-1	TRBD1	.	TRBJ2-3
CSVARTGAEQYF	TGCAGCGTTGCTCGGACAGGGGCTGAGCAGTACTTC	TRBV29-1	TRBD1	few	TRBJ2-7
CASSQGLAKALGTDTQYF	TGCGCCAGCAGCCAAGGACTAGCTAAGGCACTGGGAACAGATACGCAGTATTTT	TRBV4-3	TRBD2	.	TRBJ2-3
CASSFRPAIMNTEAFF	TGTGCCAGCAGCTTCCGGCCGGCTATCATGAACACTGAAGCTTTCTTT	TRBV13	.	.	TRBJ1-1
CASSYSIAGASQETQYF	TGTGCCAGCAGTTACTCGATAGCGGGGGCCTCTCAAGAGACCCAGTACTTC	TRBV6-5	TRBD2	.	TRBJ2-5
CSVLGGFSNSPLHF	TGCAGTGTCCTAGGCGGTTTTTCTAATTCACCCCTCCACTTT	TRBV20-1	.	.	TRBJ1-6
CSARDAQTGLLSGNTIYF	TGCAGTGCTAGAGATGCCCAGACAGGGCTCTTATCTGGAAACACCATATATTTT	TRBV20-1	TRBD1	.	TRBJ1-3
CASSGPQSFGYEQYF	TGTGCCAGCAGCGGACCCCAGAGTTTCGGGTACGAGCAGTACTTC	TRBV7-2	.	.	TRBJ2-7
CASSTPRRGSSYNEQFF	TGTGCCAGCAGTACTCCTCGAAGAGGGAGCTCCTACAATGAGCAGTTCTTC	TRBV6-5	.	.	TRBJ2-1
CASSSATSGGEQYF	TGCGCCAGCAGCTCCGCGACTAGCGGGGGAGAGCAGTACTTC	TRBV5-1	TRBD2	.	TRBJ2-5
CASSPPSARKETQYF	TGTGCCAGCAGCCCGCCGTCGGCACGTAAAGAGACCCAGTACTTC	TRBV7-2	.	.	TRBJ2-5
CASSYSIQGGSYNEQFF	TGTGCCAGCAGTTACTCGATACAGGGGGGGTCCTACAATGAGCAGTTCTTC	TRBV6-2/TRBV6-3	.	few	TRBJ2-1